This TCR beta chain was documented in a study of blood T cell repertoires in COVID-19. Produced via immunoSEQ multiplex PCR; TCRdb's table is partial and in-frame only. The sample gives some 250,000 clones, approximately 89% of which show up once; 3.5% to 4% is in the top ten. Only one count was recorded for this clone. The CDR3 contains 13 residues. Germline V lookup: CDR1 LGHNA, CDR2 YNFKEQ. V gave up 1 base and J gave up 2 bases, with 6 bases separating them. Sample: PBMCs or T cells enriched from blood (not recorded which). The V gene is TRBV4-2, the J gene TRBJ2-7; possible D gene TRBD2, 5 bases. The clonotype was recovered from a woman aged 30 to 39 with acute COVID-19. CDR3 region: CASSQGETYEQYF. The CDR3 bases are TGTGCCAGCAGCCAAGGGGAGACCTACGAGCAGTACTTC.